The next 27 T cell receptor beta chains were all read from a single sample in a study of T-cell reconstitution after alpha-beta-depleted transplantation in children. Unique molecular identifiers were used to barcode this TCRbeta library. TCRdb independently ran MiXCR on the PCR reads; one entry per CDR3 protein. The profile shows 580,000 or so distinct CDR3 sequences, roughly 23% of them singletons. Sequencing used PBMCs, mostly from graft donor cells, obtained 360 days after TCRalphabeta/CD19-depleted stem cell transplant. These receptor sequences come from a boy younger than two who had a stem cell transplant for acute myeloid leukemia, so the T cells may come from the graft donor.

This clonotype was recorded at least ten times. The chain is built from TRBV6-5 and TRBJ1-1; D is perhaps TRBD1 (5 bases). This CDR3 has 13 residues. Germline CDR1 is MNHEY and CDR2 is SVGAGI. Trimming cost V 0 bases and J 5 bases, with 7 bases left between them. The CDR3 coding sequence is TGTGCCAGCAGTTACTCGTGGGGGACTGAAGCTTTCTTT. It codes for CASSYSWGTEAFF.

V gene TRBV5-6 combines with J gene TRBJ2-3; 12 bases align to TRBD2. V lost 3 bases to trimming and J lost 6 bases; unmatched junction nucleotides: 8. Germline V CDR1 and CDR2: SGHDT, YYEEEE. The CDR3 covers 16 residues. CDR3 region: CASSYLTSGGRDTQYF. The CDR3 DNA follows: TGTGCCAGCAGCTACCTGACTAGCGGGGGAAGGGATACGCAGTATTTT.

This clonotype was observed a handful of times. The chain is built from TRBV21-1 and TRBJ1-1. TRBV21-1 is designated a pseudogene. This CDR3 spans 14 amino acids. The CDR3 DNA reads TGTGCCAGCAGCAAAGAAAGTTGGGACACTGAAGCTTTCTTT. Protein product: CASSKESWDTEAFF.

V gene TRBV11-2 combines with J gene TRBJ2-5; D perhaps matches TRBD2 (6 bases). The CDR3 spans 16 residues. V lost 5 bases, J lost 2 bases, and 18 bases lay in between. Per the germline V gene, CDR1 is SGHAT and CDR2 is FQNNGV. The chain's CDR3 is CASSRNQGGAQETQYF. CDR3 in DNA: TGTGCCAGCAGCCGCAACCAGGGAGGCGCTCAAGAGACCCAGTACTTC.

This clonotype turned up a few times. The CDR3 DNA sequence: TGCGCCAGCAGCCAAGGGACAGGGAGCCACGAGCAGTACGTC. It codes for CASSQGTGSHEQYV. This rearrangement joins TRBV4-1 to TRBJ2-7; TRBD1 aligns across 8 bases. The germline V gene has CDR1 MGHRA and CDR2 YSYEKL. The trim removed 1 base at V and 5 bases at J, leaving 4 bases unmatched. The CDR3 loop spans 14 amino acids.

This clonotype was seen more than once but under ten times. The rearrangement uses TRBV20-1 and TRBJ2-1; 13 bases are shared with TRBD2. CDR1 is DFQATT and CDR2 is SNEGSKA in the germline V gene (reference sequence). Trimming at V came to 5 bases and at J to 8 bases, leaving 9 bases not matched to a gene. This CDR3 is 15 amino acids long. CDR3 sequence (DNA): TGCAGTGCTTCAACCGGGACTAGCGGGGACGATGAGCAGTTCTTC. This codes for CSASTGTSGDDEQFF.

This clonotype has at least ten counts. The V call is TRBV11-3, the J call TRBJ2-7; D is possibly TRBD1 (7 bases). The germline CDR1 and CDR2 sequences are SGHNT and YENEEA. V gave up 4 bases and J gave up 3 bases, with 13 bases separating them. This CDR3 region has 14 residues. CDR3: CASSWAGGIYEQYF. For the CDR3, the DNA is TGTGCCAGCAGCTGGGCAGGGGGGATCTACGAGCAGTACTTC.

V gene TRBV7-9 combines with J gene TRBJ2-7, with D maybe TRBD1 (6 bases). The V gene's germline CDR1 is SEHNR and CDR2 FQNEAQ (reference sequence). The CDR3 sequence is 13 residues long. Trimming left V 7 bases short and J 3 bases short, with 13 bases between. CDR3 loop: CASTPGGSYEQYF. CDR3 sequence (DNA): TGTGCCAGCACCCCTGGGGGCAGCTACGAGCAGTACTTC.

At least ten counts were recorded for this clonotype. This chain connects TRBV6-5 to TRBJ2-2; no firm D call. Germline lookup yields CDR1 MNHEY and CDR2 SVGAGI. The CDR3 consists of 13 residues. V was shortened by 1 base and J by 5 bases, with 5 bases between the two germline ends. The CDR3, as DNA: TGTGCCAGCAGTTACTTCGGAACCGGGGAGCTGTTTTTT. Encoded protein: CASSYFGTGELFF.

V gene TRBV12-3 or TRBV12-4 combines with J gene TRBJ1-2; 7 bases agree with TRBD1. V shed 4 bases, J shed 4 bases, and the junction held 6 bases outside the gene matches. The CDR3 spans 14 residues. The CDR3 region is CASSSHGQAYGYTF. The CDR3 DNA follows: TGTGCCAGCAGTTCACATGGACAGGCCTATGGCTACACCTTC.

The chain links TRBV7-9 to TRBJ2-3, with TRBD1 as a possible D gene (6 bases). CDR3 length equals 15 residues. Between the trimmed V and J ends, which lost 5 bases and 1 base, there was a span of 13 bases. Germline V gene sequence: CDR1 SEHNR, CDR2 FQNEAQ (reference sequence). The CDR3 loop reads CASSQGGAGTDTQYF. CDR3 DNA sequence: TGTGCCAGCAGCCAAGGGGGAGCGGGCACAGATACGCAGTATTTT.

The sample holds a few counts of this clonotype. This rearrangement joins TRBV10-2 to TRBJ1-2; TRBD1 agrees at 9 bases. The germline CDR1 and CDR2 sequences are WSHSY and SAAADI. This CDR3 is built from 15 residues. The ends lost 0 bases at V and 4 bases at J; junction bases unmatched: 3. This CDR3 is CASSESTGGVYGYTF. The CDR3 bases are TGCGCCAGCAGTGAGTCGACAGGGGGTGTCTATGGCTACACCTTC.

The chain couples TRBV13 to TRBJ2-5; TRBD1 matches at 10 bases. Germline CDR1 PRHDT, CDR2 FYEKMQ (reference sequence). The CDR3 length is 15 residues. V gave up 2 bases and J gave up 3 bases; unmatched junction bases: 3. As DNA, the CDR3 is TGTGCCAGCAGCTTACTCGGACAGGGGGAAGAGACCCAGTACTTC. Protein product: CASSLLGQGEETQYF.

This clonotype was recorded a few times. This chain connects TRBV7-9 to TRBJ2-7; D call uncertain. The ends were cut back, 5 bases at V and 3 bases at J, with 14 bases in the middle. There are 14 residues in the CDR3. Germline CDR1 reads SEHNR; CDR2 reads FQNEAQ (reference sequence). The CDR3 bases are TGTGCCAGCAGCCCCGCAGGTGAGCTCTACGAGCAGTACTTC. This gives the protein CASSPAGELYEQYF. Supplemented by reference TRBV7-9 and TRBJ2-7, the full variable domain reads DTGVSQNPRHKITKRGQNVTFRCDPISEHNRLYWYRQTLGQGPEFLTYFQNEAQLEKSRLLSDRFSAERPKGSFSTLEIQRTEQGDSAMYLCASSPAGELYEQYFGPGTRLTVT.

This clonotype was detected ten times or more. The chain joins TRBV29-1 to TRBJ2-2; D not certain. CDR3 length: 13 amino acids. V was shortened by 2 bases and J by 6 bases, with 10 bases between the two germline ends. Germline CDR1 SQVTM, CDR2 ANQGSEA. CDR3 residues: CSVELASAGELFF. The CDR3 nucleotides read TGCAGCGTTGAACTGGCGTCAGCCGGGGAGCTGTTTTTT.

This sequence joins TRBV4-2 and TRBJ2-7; 7 bases agree with TRBD1. This CDR3 has 15 residues. The germline V gene has CDR1 LGHNA and CDR2 YNFKEQ. J gave up 3 bases and V 2 bases, and 7 bases lay outside the gene matches. The CDR3 protein is CASSQHTTGLYEQYF. In DNA form, the CDR3 reads TGTGCCAGCAGCCAACACACGACAGGGCTCTACGAGCAGTACTTC.

This chain connects TRBV21-1 to TRBJ2-5; TRBD1 reflects the table's D call only, with no check against the DNA. TRBV21-1 is assigned pseudogene status. The CDR3 has 15 residues. The CDR3 DNA reads TGTGCCAGCAGCCCAAGGACAGCGTACCAAGAGACCCAGTACTTC. Translation: CASSPRTAYQETQYF.

This clonotype was counted a few times. V usage is TRBV6-5 and J usage is TRBJ2-7, with TRBD2 as a possible D gene (6 bases). The V gene lost 2 bases and the J gene lost 3 bases, with 14 bases spanning the gap. CDR1 MNHEY and CDR2 SVGAGI come from the germline V gene. This CDR3 comprises 15 residues. CDR3 sequence (DNA): TGTGCCAGCAGTTACGCGGGAACTACCAGCTACGAGCAGTACTTC. Protein: CASSYAGTTSYEQYF.

This clonotype is a singleton in its sample. The chain couples TRBV20-1 to TRBJ2-7; D might be TRBD1 (6 bases). Germline V CDR1 and CDR2: DFQATT, SNEGSKA (reference sequence). The CDR3 runs to 19 residues. DNA for the CDR3: TGCTGTGCTAGAGGCCCTGGACCGGGACACGTTTTTAGCTCCTACGAGCAGTACGTC. It yields the protein CCARGPGPGHVFSSYEQYV.

V and J are TRBV9 and TRBJ2-5; D perhaps matches TRBD2 (5 bases). The CDR3 sequence is 15 residues long. V was clipped by 8 bases and J by 5 bases, with 22 bases between them. Germline-derived CDR1 and CDR2 are SGDLS and YYNGEE. In nucleotides, the CDR3 is TGTGCCAGTTCCCGGAATCCACTTAAGCGGGAGACCCAGTACTTC. Its translation: CASSRNPLKRETQYF.

This clonotype was recorded at least ten times. The chain employs TRBV7-9 and TRBJ1-5; a weak D match, TRBD1 (5 bases). V was shortened by 5 bases and J by 4 bases, with 9 bases between the two germline ends. The CDR3 consists of 13 residues. The germline gives CDR1 SEHNR, CDR2 FQNEAQ (reference sequence). This chain's CDR3 is CASSRDPNQPQHF. CDR3 bases: TGTGCCAGCAGCCGGGACCCTAATCAGCCCCAGCATTTT.

This clonotype was seen many times. This chain connects TRBV29-1 to TRBJ2-2; D remains unclear. V lost 4 bases and J 0 bases, leaving 12 bases between the germline ends. CDR1 SQVTM and CDR2 ANQGSEA come from the germline V gene. The CDR3 loop spans 15 amino acids. In DNA form, the CDR3 reads TGCAGCGTTGTTGGTCTTTCCGCGAACACCGGGGAGCTGTTTTTT. Translating it yields CSVVGLSANTGELFF.

This clonotype has more than one count but fewer than ten. This chain uses TRBV15 with TRBJ2-7; D is possibly TRBD2 (7 bases). V was pared by 1 base and J by 3 bases, with 10 bases between. CDR1 and CDR2 (germline): LNHNV, YYDKDF (reference sequence). The CDR3 consists of 14 residues. CDR3 sequence (DNA): TGTGCCACCAGCAGAGGAGGGGGGGACTACGAGCAGTACGTC. Translation gives CATSRGGGDYEQYV.

The rearrangement uses TRBV12-3 or TRBV12-4 and TRBJ1-1; weak D call: TRBD1 (6 bases). CDR3 length: 16 residues. Trimming shortened V by 6 bases and J by 1 base, and 18 bases separated the two germline ends. Here the CDR3 reads CASSIIQGWQNTEAFF. The CDR3 region has the DNA TGTGCCAGCAGCATAATACAGGGTTGGCAGAACACTGAAGCTTTCTTT.

This clonotype has at least ten counts. The chain links TRBV20-1 to TRBJ2-1; 7 nucleotides line up with TRBD1. The ends lost 5 bases at V and 4 bases at J; junction bases unmatched: 8. The CDR3 spans 14 residues. Germline loops: CDR1 DFQATT, CDR2 SNEGSKA (reference sequence). CDR3 sequence (DNA): TGCAGTGCTTTCGGGACAGTTCCTTACAATGAGCAGTTCTTC. This translates into CSAFGTVPYNEQFF.

This clonotype was detected ten times or more. The V gene is TRBV3-1, the J gene TRBJ2-1; 10 bases map to TRBD2. Germline CDR1 is LGHDT and CDR2 is YNNKEL (reference sequence). This CDR3 region has 18 residues. V was pared by 4 bases and J by 9 bases, with 18 bases of the junction left unmatched. The DNA for the CDR3 is TGTGCCAGCAGCCTCGACTTACTACTAGCGGGGCCTCGGAGTGAGCAGTTCTTC. This translates into CASSLDLLLAGPRSEQFF.

The V and J genes are TRBV12-3 or TRBV12-4 and TRBJ2-3, with D possibly being TRBD2 (5 bases). Between the trimmed V and J ends, which lost 8 bases and 4 bases, there was a span of 16 bases. The CDR3 covers 14 residues. The CDR3 spells CASPRYGLADTQYF. CDR3 coding DNA: TGTGCCAGCCCGAGGTACGGACTTGCAGATACGCAGTATTTT.